This T cell receptor beta chain appears in the sequencing data of a study of T cell repertoires in cytomegalovirus infection. Study in general: Indications of both CMV infection and matching HLA type were provided by public TCR beta signatures. General observations from the study: Cumulated frequencies of public TCR beta families served to identify carriers of CMV plus the relevant HLA. CMV-specific TCR beta clonotypes restricted by HLA-C dominated the ex vivo response.

CDR1 LNHDA and CDR2 SQIVND come from the germline V gene (reference sequence). The CDR3 is 13 amino acids. Between the trimmed V and J ends, which lost 2 bases and 5 bases, there was a span of 9 bases. TCRdb re-derived calls from the reads in MiXCR, one entry per CDR3 protein. The data hold around 530,000 distinct CDR3 sequences, with around a quarter observed a single time. This clonotype was found many times. Its antigen is not known. The sample comprised PBMCs. The TCR was taken from a human donor in good health (CMV status not recorded). Some clones in this sample may be carry-over from other donors' samples. J is TRBJ1-1 and V is TRBV19; D call uncertain. The CDR3 DNA reads as TGTGCCAGTAGTATAAGGGTGCCGACTGAAGCTTTCTTT. As protein: CASSIRVPTEAFF.